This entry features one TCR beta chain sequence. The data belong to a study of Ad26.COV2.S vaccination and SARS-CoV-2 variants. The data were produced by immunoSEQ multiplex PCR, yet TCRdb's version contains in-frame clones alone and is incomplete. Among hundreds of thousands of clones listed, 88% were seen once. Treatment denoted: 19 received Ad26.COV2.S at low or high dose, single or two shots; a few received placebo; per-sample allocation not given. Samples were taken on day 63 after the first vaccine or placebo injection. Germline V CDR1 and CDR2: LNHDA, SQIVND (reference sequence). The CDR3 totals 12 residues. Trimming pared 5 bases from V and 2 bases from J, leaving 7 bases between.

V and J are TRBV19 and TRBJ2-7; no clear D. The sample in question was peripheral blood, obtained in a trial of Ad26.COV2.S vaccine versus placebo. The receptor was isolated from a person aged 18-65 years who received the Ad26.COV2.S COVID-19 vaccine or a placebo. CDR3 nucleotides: TGTGCCAGTAGTCCCGGAGCCTACGAGCAGTACTTC. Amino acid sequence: CASSPGAYEQYF.